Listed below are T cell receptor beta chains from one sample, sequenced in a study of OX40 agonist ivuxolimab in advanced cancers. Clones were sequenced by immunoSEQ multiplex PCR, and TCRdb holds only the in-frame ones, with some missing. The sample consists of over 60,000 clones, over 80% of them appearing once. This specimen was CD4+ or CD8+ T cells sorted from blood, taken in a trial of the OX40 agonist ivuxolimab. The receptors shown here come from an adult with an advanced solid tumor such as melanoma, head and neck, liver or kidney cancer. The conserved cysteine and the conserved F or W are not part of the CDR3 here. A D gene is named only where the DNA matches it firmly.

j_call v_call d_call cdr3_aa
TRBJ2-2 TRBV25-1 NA ASMGTITGELF
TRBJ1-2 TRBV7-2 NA ASSGGSIRTPDGYT
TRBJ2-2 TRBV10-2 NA ASSEAETGELF
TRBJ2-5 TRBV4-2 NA ASSQEGWVGETQY
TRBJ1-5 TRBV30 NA AWSLPNQPQH
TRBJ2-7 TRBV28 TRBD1 ASTPGFGQGAYEQY
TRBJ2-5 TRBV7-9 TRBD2 ASTLAGEKETQY
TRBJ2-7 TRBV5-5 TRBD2 ASSLYGTSGTEQY
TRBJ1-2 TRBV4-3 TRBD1 ASSQGTGSRAYGYT
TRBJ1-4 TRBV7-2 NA ASSPQVATNEKLF